The clone carrying this TCR beta chain was recorded many times. The antigen is undetermined. The record originates from a study of beta chain features in type 1 diabetes. The wider study: Healthy donors, compared against patients, showed similar age, gender and cell yields.

Study-level results: The naive, central memory and Treg TCRB repertoires looked more alike in patients than they did in healthy donors. cDNA-based sequencing might over-represent cells highly expressing TCR.

The CDR3 is 14 residues long. Trimming took 7 bases from V and 5 from J, leaving 15 bases between them. Of the isolated RNA, all was reverse transcribed, and so the sequenced material was expressed TCRB transcripts. The protocol was immunoSEQ multiplex PCR, while the TCRdb copy is restricted to in-frame clones and leaves out a portion. The sample consists of fewer than 350,000 clones, about 8.5% of them appearing once. The chain carries TRBV23-1 and TRBJ1-5, with a tentative D call TRBD1 (5 bases). TRBV23-1 belongs to the ORF category, with a function that is uncertain. The sample comprised central memory CD4+ T cells from blood. This TCR came from a young woman in good health. The CDR3 DNA sequence: TGCGCCAGCATTCTACAAGGGGAACATCAGCCCCAGCATTTT. Translating it yields CASILQGEHQPQHF.